This entry features one T cell receptor beta chain sequence. Antigen: not known. The same CDR3 can be traced to other DNA sequences in this sample. The data were produced by immunoSEQ multiplex PCR, yet TCRdb's version contains in-frame clones alone and is incomplete. Here the sample spans under 2,500,000 clones, approximately 96% being singletons. The data originate from a study of shared clonotypes between healthy human individuals. Study-wide results and caveats: For naive CD4 cells, roughly 5.5% of clonotypes were shared across a handful of donors.

Germline V lookup: CDR1 SGHRS, CDR2 YFSETQ. The CDR3 is made up of 13 amino acids. V lost 5 bases and J 1 base, leaving 10 bases between the germline ends. Sequencing used naive CD4+ T cells sorted from blood. Subset denoted: CD45RA+ positively selected. This receptor was identified in a man younger than 35 in good health. The chain joins TRBV5-1 to TRBJ2-7; D perhaps matches TRBD1 (6 bases). CDR3 bases: TGCGCCAGCAGTAGTACAGGGTCCTACGAGCAGTACTTC. Its protein is CASSSTGSYEQYF.